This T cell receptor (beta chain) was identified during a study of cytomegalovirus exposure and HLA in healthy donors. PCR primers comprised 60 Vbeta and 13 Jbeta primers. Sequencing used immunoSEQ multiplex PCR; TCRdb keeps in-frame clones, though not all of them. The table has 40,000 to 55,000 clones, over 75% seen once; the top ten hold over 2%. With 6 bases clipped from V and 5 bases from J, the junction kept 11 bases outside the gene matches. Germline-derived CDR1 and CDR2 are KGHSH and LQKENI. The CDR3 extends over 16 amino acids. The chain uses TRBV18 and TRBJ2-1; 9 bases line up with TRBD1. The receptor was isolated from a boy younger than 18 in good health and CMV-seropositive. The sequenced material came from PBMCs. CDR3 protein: CASSPRQGDPNNEQFF. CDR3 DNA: TGTGCCAGCTCGCCTAGACAGGGGGACCCTAACAATGAGCAGTTCTTC.